The entry below gives a single TCR beta chain sequence along with its context. The data were taken from a study of shared clonotypes between healthy human individuals. Terminally differentiated effector memory CD45RA+ cells were excluded by CCR7 positive selection of CD45RO-negative cells. Germline V gives CDR1 SGDLS, CDR2 YYNGEE. This CDR3 comprises 12 residues. Trimming cost V 3 bases and J 6 bases, with 6 bases left between them. Template for every sorted-subset replicate PCR totaled around 200 ng DNA, roughly 30,000 T cell genomes. As processed by the authors: There were no quality scores in the junction-only immunoSEQ sequences, so filtering differed. The data were produced by immunoSEQ multiplex PCR, yet TCRdb's version contains in-frame clones alone and is incomplete. Clonal size and the V and J genes are those of that table, whereas D and trimming came from the DNA. Altogether about 2 million clones are present, about 95% being singletons, with the ten largest covering 0.85% to 1.2%.

The specimen was naive CD8+ T cells sorted from blood. This chain connects TRBV9 to TRBJ2-2; no firm D call. The sequence was collected from a man aged 18 to 29 in good health. DNA for the CDR3: TGTGCCAGCAGCGGACCGGCCGGGGAGCTGTTTTTT. Encoded protein: CASSGPAGELFF.